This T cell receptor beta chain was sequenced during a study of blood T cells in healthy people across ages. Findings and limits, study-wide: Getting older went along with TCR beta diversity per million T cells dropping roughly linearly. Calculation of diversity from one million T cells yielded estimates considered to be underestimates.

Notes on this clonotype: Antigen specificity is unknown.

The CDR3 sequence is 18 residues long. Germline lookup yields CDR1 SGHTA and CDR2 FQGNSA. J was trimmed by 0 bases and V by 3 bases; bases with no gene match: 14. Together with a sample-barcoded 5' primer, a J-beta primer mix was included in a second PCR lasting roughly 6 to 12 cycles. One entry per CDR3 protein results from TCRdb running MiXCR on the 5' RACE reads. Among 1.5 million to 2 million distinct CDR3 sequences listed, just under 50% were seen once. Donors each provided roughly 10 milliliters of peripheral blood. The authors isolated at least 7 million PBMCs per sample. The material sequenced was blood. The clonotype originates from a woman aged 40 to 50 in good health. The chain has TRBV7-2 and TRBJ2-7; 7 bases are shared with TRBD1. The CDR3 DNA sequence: TGTGCCAGCAGCTTGTGGGACAGAGCCGGACGAGGCTCCTACGAGCAGTACTTC. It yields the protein CASSLWDRAGRGSYEQYF.